This entry concerns a single T cell receptor beta chain. Its antigen is still unknown. The sample comes from a study of shared clonotypes between healthy human individuals. Study results and limitations: Generation probabilities of non-shared clonotypes were lower (relative to those shared by all four donors).

Only Caucasian adults living in Nashville, Tennessee made up the donor group. This CDR3 comprises 14 residues. Trimming took 5 bases from V and 4 from J, leaving 11 bases between them. Germline loops: CDR1 MNHEY, CDR2 SMNVEV (reference sequence). Here immunoSEQ multiplex PCR was the method, and the copy in TCRdb shows in-frame clones only, minus some. This table has around 2.5 million clones, approximately 93% appearing once. The gene calls are TRBV27 and TRBJ1-4; D is perhaps TRBD1 (6 bases). This clonotype originated in a man between 18 and 29 years old in good health. Some clones in this sample may be carry-over from other donors' samples. Sequenced sample: naive CD4+ T cells from PBMCs. Noted subset: CD45RA+ positively selected. In nucleotides, the CDR3 is TGTGCCAGCAGTCCCCAGGGGTTTAATGAAAAACTGTTTTTT. It specifies CASSPQGFNEKLFF.